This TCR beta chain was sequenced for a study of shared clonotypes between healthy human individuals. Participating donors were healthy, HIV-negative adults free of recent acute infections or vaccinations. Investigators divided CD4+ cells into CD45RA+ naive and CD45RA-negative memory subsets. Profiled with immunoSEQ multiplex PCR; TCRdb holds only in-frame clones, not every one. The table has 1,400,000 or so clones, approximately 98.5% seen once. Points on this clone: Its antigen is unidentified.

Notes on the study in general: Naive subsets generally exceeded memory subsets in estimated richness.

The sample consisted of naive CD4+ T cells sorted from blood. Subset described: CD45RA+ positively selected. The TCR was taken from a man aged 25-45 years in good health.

The CDR3 is CSVDRGVGSEQFF. CDR3 nucleotide sequence: TGCAGCGTTGACAGGGGAGTCGGGTCTGAGCAGTTCTTC. The V call is TRBV29-1, the J call TRBJ2-1, with D maybe TRBD1 (6 bases). V dropped 3 bases and J dropped 9 bases, with 15 bases sitting between them. Germline CDR1 SQVTM, CDR2 ANQGSEA. The CDR3 runs to 13 residues.